The present TCR beta chain was sequenced within a study of neurological immune-mediated disorders. This clonotype appeared many times. What it binds is not known. The cDNA came from 5'RACE with 10-nucleotide random UMIs. MiXCR was run by TCRdb on the 5' RACE reads, yielding one entry per CDR3 protein. The sample contains roughly 50,000 distinct CDR3 sequences, 9.5% to 15% of which appear only once. The germline CDR1 and CDR2 sequences are LNHNV and YYDKDF (reference sequence). CDR3 length equals 14 residues. V shed 1 base and J 1 base; nucleotides not matched to a gene: 0. Study findings and constraints: The greatest degree of TCR clonal expansion was observed in HTLV-1-associated myelopathy, with the lowest in multiple sclerosis, below that of healthy controls.

A total of 2 million PBMCs stored at -80 degrees C provided the unsorted libraries. The sequenced sample was PBMCs. This chain joins TRBV15 and TRBJ1-1; 7 nucleotides agree with TRBD1. The sequence derives from a woman in her sixties with HTLV-1-associated myelopathy (HAM/TSP). The CDR3 sequence: CATSRGQGNTEAFF. CDR3 DNA: TGTGCCACCAGCAGAGGACAGGGGAACACTGAAGCTTTCTTT.